This entry lists 16 T cell receptor beta chains sequenced from one sample in a study of T cell responses to AZD1222 COVID-19 vaccine. Method: immunoSEQ multiplex PCR; TCRdb's copy keeps in-frame clones and lacks some. The sample lists approximately 180,000 clones, roughly 92% occurring once. The specimen was peripheral blood, collected on day 0 of AZD1222 vaccination. The origin of the receptors is an adult in good health.

The chain couples TRBV29-1 to TRBJ1-5, with 7 bases matching TRBD1. The trim removed 5 bases at V and 8 bases at J, leaving 6 bases unmatched. The V gene's germline CDR1 is SQVTM and CDR2 ANQGSEA. This CDR3 comprises 12 residues. Here the CDR3 DNA reads TGCAGCGTTAGACAGGGCAGGGAGCCCCAGCATTTT. Translating gives CSVRQGREPQHF.

This chain uses TRBV7-8 with TRBJ2-1; D is possibly TRBD1 or TRBD2 (5 bases each). Germline V gene sequence: CDR1 SGHVS, CDR2 FQNEAQ. Trimming stripped 10 bases from V and 0 bases from J, with 19 bases between. CDR3 length: 16 residues. CDR3 in DNA: TGTGCCACCTACCGGGGACCCCCCGGCTCCTACAATGAGCAGTTCTTC. It codes for CATYRGPPGSYNEQFF.

J is TRBJ1-3 and V is TRBV3-1 (or the pseudogene TRBV3-2); 10 bases fit TRBD1. Germline V CDR1 and CDR2: LGHDT, YNNKEL (reference sequence). This CDR3 region has 16 residues. With V trimmed by 5 bases and J by 3 bases, 7 bases remained unmatched. In DNA, the CDR3 is TGTGCCAGCAGCACGCGGGACAGGGGAAATGGAAACACCATATATTTT. This encodes CASSTRDRGNGNTIYF.

The rearrangement uses TRBV27 and TRBJ2-3; 7 nucleotides align to TRBD2. The germline CDR1 and CDR2 sequences are MNHEY and SMNVEV (reference sequence). V lost 5 bases and J lost 4; bases outside the gene matches: 9. The CDR3 has 15 amino acids. This CDR3 is CASSPGRGRADTQYF. The DNA of the CDR3 is TGTGCCAGCAGTCCTGGGCGGGGGAGGGCAGATACGCAGTATTTT.

This chain connects TRBV19 to TRBJ2-1; possible D gene TRBD2, 5 bases. Germline values: CDR1 LNHDA, CDR2 SQIVND (reference sequence). Trimming stripped 3 bases from V and 0 bases from J, with 6 bases between. The CDR3 totals 14 residues. The CDR3 region has the DNA TGTGCCAGTAGTATTGGGAGCTCCTACAATGAGCAGTTCTTC. Its protein is CASSIGSSYNEQFF.

The chain carries TRBV6-1 and TRBJ1-4; the D is unclear. From germline, CDR1 is MNHNS and CDR2 SASEGT. The length of the CDR3 is 17 residues. V lost 0 bases to trimming and J lost 3 bases, with 14 bases between them. CDR3 region: CASSEAAGLSANEKLFF. Written as DNA, the CDR3 is TGTGCCAGCAGTGAAGCGGCAGGTTTGTCGGCTAATGAAAAACTGTTTTTT.

The V and J genes are TRBV5-4 and TRBJ2-1; no clear D. Germline V gene data show CDR1 as SGHNT and CDR2 as YYREEE (reference sequence). V shed 2 bases and J shed 4 bases, with 13 bases lying between them. The CDR3 extends over 15 amino acids. The CDR3 is CASSLSQINYNEQFF. The CDR3 DNA sequence: TGTGCCAGCAGCTTATCACAGATCAATTACAATGAGCAGTTCTTC.

The chain couples TRBV19 to TRBJ2-5; no clear D gene. The CDR3 is 14 residues long. Germline CDR1 reads LNHDA; CDR2 reads SQIVND (reference sequence). Deletions cut 4 bases from V and 2 bases from J, with 11 bases between. CDR3 protein: CASSSLFIQETQYF. The CDR3 DNA follows: TGTGCCAGTAGTAGCCTTTTCATACAAGAGACCCAGTACTTC. Based on the CDR3 plus reference TRBV19 and TRBJ2-5, the full variable domain is DGGITQSPKYLFRKEGQNVTLSCEQNLNHDAMYWYRQDPGQGLRLIYYSQIVNDFQKGDIAEGYSVSREKKESFPLTVTSAQKNPTAFYLCASSSLFIQETQYFGPGTRLLVL.

This sequence joins TRBV5-1 and TRBJ1-2; D remains ambiguous. The ends were cut back, 0 bases at V and 4 bases at J, with 4 bases in the middle. The germline gives CDR1 SGHRS, CDR2 YFSETQ. The CDR3 totals 12 residues. CDR3 amino acids: CASSLDSYGYTF. The CDR3 bases are TGCGCCAGCAGCTTGGACAGCTATGGCTACACCTTC.

The count of this clone is one. The genes are TRBV6-5 and TRBJ2-1, with D unresolved. V gave up 6 bases and J gave up 6 bases, with 9 bases separating them. Germline loops: CDR1 MNHEY, CDR2 SVGAGI. The CDR3 has 12 amino acids. CDR3 in DNA: TGTGCCAGCAGAGACTGGGTCAATGAGCAGTTCTTC. It translates to CASRDWVNEQFF.

This clone showed up just once. This sequence joins TRBV12-1 and TRBJ1-1; TRBD1, the table's D call, was not compared with the DNA. TRBV12-1 constitutes a pseudogene. This CDR3 is built from 15 residues. CDR3 in DNA: TGTGCCAGCAGCTGGGAGGACAGGGGGAACACTGAAGCTTTCTTT. This encodes CASSWEDRGNTEAFF.

This clone is deemed medium-sized. The same CDR3 arises from other DNA sequences in this sample as well. J is TRBJ1-5 and V is TRBV3-1 (or the pseudogene TRBV3-2); D is unclear. CDR1 and CDR2 from the germline V gene are LGHDT and YNNKEL (reference sequence). Trimming removed 3 bases at V and 3 bases at J, with 9 bases between. This CDR3 has 14 residues. CDR3: CASSQGRANQPQHF. In nucleotides, the CDR3 is TGTGCCAGCAGCCAGGGTAGGGCCAATCAGCCCCAGCATTTT.

This clone was detected once. The chain is built from TRBV27 and TRBJ1-4; TRBD1 might be the D (5 bases). The CDR3 has 14 residues. Germline CDR1 reads MNHEY; CDR2 reads SMNVEV (reference sequence). The V end was cut by 6 bases, the J end by 7 bases, with 15 bases between. The CDR3 coding sequence is TGTGCCAGCAGCTCCGCGGGGACTGGTGAAAAACTGTTTTTT. Translating it yields CASSSAGTGEKLFF. Combining the CDR3 with reference TRBV27 and TRBJ1-4 gives the whole variable domain EAQVTQNPRYLITVTGKKLTVTCSQNMNHEYMSWYRQDPGLGLRQIYYSMNVEVTDKGDVPEGYKVSRKEKRNFPLILESPSPNQTSLYFCASSSAGTGEKLFFGSGTQLSVL.

The chain employs TRBV2 and TRBJ1-2; 8 positions agree with TRBD1. The CDR3 is 16 residues long. Losses at the gene ends were 6 bases for V and 1 base for J; bases not matched to a gene: 10. Germline assignment: CDR1 SNHLY and CDR2 FYNNEI. The CDR3 DNA sequence: TGTGCCAGCAGCCTCCGACAGGGGACTGTTAACTATGGCTACACCTTC. Protein: CASSLRQGTVNYGYTF.

The J gene is TRBJ2-1, the V gene TRBV4-1; no firm D call. The CDR3 spans 14 residues. Trimming removed 0 bases from V and 4 bases from J, with 7 bases in between. Germline CDR1 MGHRA, CDR2 YSYEKL. The CDR3 sequence: CASSQEGFYNEQFF. DNA for the CDR3: TGCGCCAGCAGCCAAGAAGGGTTTTACAATGAGCAGTTCTTC.

The rearrangement joins TRBV5-4 to TRBJ1-2; 9 bases match TRBD1. The V gene's germline CDR1 is SGHNT and CDR2 YYREEE (reference sequence). The J segment lost 6 bases and the V segment lost 2 bases, leaving 5 bases of the junction unmatched. The CDR3 is 14 residues long. CDR3 in DNA: TGTGCCAGCAGCTTCGTAGACAGGGGGAATGGCTACACCTTC. Encoded protein: CASSFVDRGNGYTF. Combining the CDR3 with reference TRBV5-4 and TRBJ1-2 gives the whole variable domain ETGVTQSPTHLIKTRGQQVTLRCSSQSGHNTVSWYQQALGQGPQFIFQYYREEENGRGNFPPRFSGLQFPNYSSELNVNALELDDSALYLCASSFVDRGNGYTFGSGTRLTVV.